This T cell receptor beta chain is drawn from a study of blood T cells in healthy people across ages. The total RNA that was extracted per sample amounted to at least 5 micrograms. The CDR3 contains 13 residues. Germline CDR1 is SGHRS and CDR2 is YFSETQ. Trimming at V came to 4 bases and at J to 5 bases, leaving 4 bases not matched to a gene. Then a second PCR, running about 6 to 12 cycles, was carried out with a sample-barcoded 5' primer and a J-beta primer mix. TCRdb re-analysed the 5' RACE reads in MiXCR, keeping a single row per CDR3 protein. This table holds hundreds of thousands of distinct CDR3 sequences, approximately 67% found once. This clonotype was counted once.

The rearrangement links TRBV5-1 to TRBJ1-1; 8 positions agree with TRBD1. This clonotype was obtained from a young man in good health. Sequenced material: blood. The CDR3 nucleotides are TGCGCCAGCAGCATACAGGGGGAGACTGAAGCTTTCTTT. Protein product: CASSIQGETEAFF.